The rows below give T cell receptor beta chains drawn from one sample of a study of blood T cell repertoires in COVID-19. Produced via immunoSEQ multiplex PCR; TCRdb's table is partial and in-frame only. In the table there are about 110,000 clones, 88% of which are singletons. The source material was peripheral blood. All receptors derive from a human donor in a cohort sampled during active COVID-19. Both conserved end residues are part of each CDR3. The D gene is left open where the match is weak. Part of the rows lack a size; the others show once, few, many or a class for expanded clones.

clone_size	v_call	d_call	j_call	cdr3_nt	cdr3_aa
NA	TRBV7-9	NA	TRBJ2-4	TGTGCCAGCAGCTCCCCCTTAGACATTCAGTACTTC	CASSSPLDIQYF
NA	TRBV5-1	NA	TRBJ2-1	TGCGCCAGCAGGGACAAGTTCTCCTCCTACAATGAGCAGTTCTTC	CASRDKFSSYNEQFF
NA	TRBV10-3	NA	TRBJ1-1	TGTGCCATCAGTGCAAGAGAGATGAACACTGAAGCTTTCTTT	CAISAREMNTEAFF
NA	TRBV3-1/TRBV3-2	NA	TRBJ2-6	TGTGCCAGCAGCCAAGAGGCAGCGGGTGGGGCCAACGTCCTGACTTTC	CASSQEAAGGANVLTF
few	TRBV4-1	TRBD1	TRBJ1-5	TGCGCCAGCAGCCCGGACAGGGGGCGCGAAGGCAATCAGCCCCAGCATTTT	CASSPDRGREGNQPQHF
NA	TRBV4-1	NA	TRBJ2-3	TGCGCCAGCAGTATACAGGGAACCGGAATGGATACGCAGTATTTT	CASSIQGTGMDTQYF
NA	TRBV15	NA	TRBJ1-5	TGTGCCACCAGCTCCTCCGTAGGACAAGGAAGCAATCAGCCCCAGCATTTT	CATSSSVGQGSNQPQHF
NA	TRBV7-6	TRBD1	TRBJ1-4	TGTGCCAGCAGCTTACAGGGGGCTAATCGGGAAAAACTGTTTTTT	CASSLQGANREKLFF
NA	TRBV6-5	TRBD1	TRBJ2-1	TGTGCCAGCAGTTGGTCCCGGGACAGTTACAATGAGCAGTTCTTC	CASSWSRDSYNEQFF
NA	TRBV7-8	NA	TRBJ1-3	TGTGCCAGCAGCTTCAGGACATCTGGAAACACCATATATTTT	CASSFRTSGNTIYF
NA	TRBV7-6	NA	TRBJ2-2	TGTGCCGGCAGCCCAGGGGGGCATAACGGGGAGCTGTTTTTT	CAGSPGGHNGELFF
NA	TRBV12-3/TRBV12-4	NA	TRBJ2-7	TGTGCCAGGAGAGCGAACTCCGAAAAGCAGTACTTC	CARRANSEKQYF
NA	TRBV5-1	NA	TRBJ2-7	TGCGCCAGCAGCTCTTCGACAGACTCCTACGAGCAGTACTTC	CASSSSTDSYEQYF
NA	TRBV4-1	NA	TRBJ2-3	TGCGCCAGCAGCCAAGCTCGAGGACCAATAGCGGATACGCAGTATTTT	CASSQARGPIADTQYF
NA	TRBV29-1	TRBD2	TRBJ2-1	TGCAGCGTAAACGGACTAGCGGGCAGCAATGAGCAGTTCTTC	CSVNGLAGSNEQFF
NA	TRBV5-1	NA	TRBJ1-2	TGCGCCAGCAGCTTGCCCGGGGGGTCAGGTGGCTACACCTTC	CASSLPGGSGGYTF
NA	TRBV11-3	TRBD1	TRBJ2-7	TGTGCCAGCAGCAACCAGGGACAGGGAGTAGGCTACGAGCAGTACTTC	CASSNQGQGVGYEQYF
NA	TRBV6-5	TRBD1	TRBJ2-1	TGTGCCAGCAGTTACCCGGGACAGCTTGAGCAGTTCTTC	CASSYPGQLEQFF
few	TRBV3-1/TRBV3-2	NA	TRBJ1-2	TGTGCCAGCAGCAGGACAGCGGATTTCTATGGCTACACCTTC	CASSRTADFYGYTF
NA	TRBV29-1	NA	TRBJ1-2	TGCAGCGTTCTGGGGACATCTTTCTATGGCTACACCTTC	CSVLGTSFYGYTF
few	TRBV15	TRBD1	TRBJ1-6	TGTGCCACCCGGACAGGGGAAGGATCACCCCTCCACTTT	CATRTGEGSPLHF
NA	TRBV5-1	NA	TRBJ2-7	TGCGCCAGCAGCTTGGCCGGTGGTCAGGGCATCAACGAGCAGTACTTC	CASSLAGGQGINEQYF
NA	TRBV7-6	NA	TRBJ1-1	TGTGCCAGCAGAAGCAGGGGAGCTGAAGCTTTCTTT	CASRSRGAEAFF
NA	TRBV30	NA	TRBJ1-2	NA	CAWSDWGEGTF
once	TRBV7-9	TRBD1	TRBJ1-2	TGTGCCAGCAGCTTAGGGGACAGGGTCAGAAGTGGCTACACCTTC	CASSLGDRVRSGYTF
NA	TRBV9	NA	TRBJ2-6	TGTGCCAGCAGCGTGCCCGGCGGTTCTGGGGCCAACGTCCTGACTTTC	CASSVPGGSGANVLTF
NA	TRBV12-3/TRBV12-4	NA	TRBJ1-2	TGTGCCAGCAGCCGCGGGCAGGTCCGGGGCTACACCTTC	CASSRGQVRGYTF
once	TRBV2	NA	TRBJ1-6	TGTGCCAGCTGGACAGCAGCTAATTCACCCCTCCACTTT	CASWTAANSPLHF
NA	TRBV6-1	TRBD2	TRBJ2-7	TGTGCCAGCAGTGAAGCTCCCCCGGGGACTAGCGGACATCGCTCCTACGAGCAGTACTTC	CASSEAPPGTSGHRSYEQYF
NA	TRBV6-1	NA	TRBJ1-2	TGTGCCAGCAGTGAGAACAGTCCTAGGGGTGGCTACACCTTC	CASSENSPRGGYTF
NA	TRBV29-1	NA	TRBJ2-7	TGCAGCGTAGCACGGGGGACCTCCTACGAGCAGTACTTC	CSVARGTSYEQYF
NA	TRBV5-4	TRBD1	TRBJ1-2	TGTGCCAGCAGCAGCCGGGACAGGGGATTTATAAACTATGGCTACACCTTC	CASSSRDRGFINYGYTF
NA	TRBV2	TRBD1	TRBJ2-5	TGTGCCAGCACCCTCCAGCAGGGGGCCGAGACCCAGTACTTC	CASTLQQGAETQYF
NA	TRBV5-5	TRBD1	TRBJ2-7	TGTGCCAGCAGCTTGGCCGTGGACAGGGGTTGGGAGCAGTACTTC	CASSLAVDRGWEQYF
NA	TRBV18	NA	TRBJ2-2	TGTGCCAGCTCACCGAGCCGGGGCACCGGGGAGCTGTTTTTT	CASSPSRGTGELFF
NA	TRBV18	TRBD1	TRBJ2-7	TGTGCCAGCTCACCAGGTTTTGGGACAGCCCCATTC	CASSPGFGTAPF
NA	TRBV5-6	TRBD2	TRBJ2-1	TGTGCCAGCAGCTTGTACGGCGGGGGGGTCGATGAGCAGTTCTTC	CASSLYGGGVDEQFF
NA	TRBV5-1	NA	TRBJ2-1	TGCGCCAGCAGCACGGAGGGGTCCTACAATGAGCAGTTCTTC	CASSTEGSYNEQFF
NA	TRBV29-1	TRBD2	TRBJ2-3	TGCAGCGCCCGAGGGGTTCGGGGGGGGGCAGATACGCAGTATTTT	CSARGVRGGADTQYF
NA	TRBV7-2	NA	TRBJ1-4	TGTGCCAGCAGTCGACGGGGAGTAGGTGAAAAACTGTTTTTT	CASSRRGVGEKLFF
once	TRBV5-1	TRBD1	TRBJ1-3	TGCGCCAGCAGCTTGGGGACAGGCCTGAACACCATATATTTT	CASSLGTGLNTIYF
NA	TRBV19	NA	TRBJ1-1	TGTGCCAGTATCCGACAGATGAACACTGAAGCTTTCTTT	CASIRQMNTEAFF
NA	TRBV28	TRBD1	TRBJ1-2	TGTGCCAGCAGTGACGGACAGGGGGCTCTTCCCAACTATGGCTACACCTTC	CASSDGQGALPNYGYTF
once	TRBV7-8	TRBD2	TRBJ2-1	TGTGCCAGCAGCTTCGGGACTAGCGGGAGTTTAGAGCAGTTCTTC	CASSFGTSGSLEQFF
NA	TRBV7-2	TRBD2	TRBJ2-1	TGTGCCAGCAGCTCGAAGTTAGCGGGGCTCTCCTACAATGAGCAGTTCTTC	CASSSKLAGLSYNEQFF
few	TRBV7-9	TRBD1	TRBJ1-6	TGTGCCAGCAGCTACCCTTCGGGACAGAGTAATTCACCCCTCCACTTT	CASSYPSGQSNSPLHF
NA	TRBV9	TRBD2	TRBJ2-3	TGTGCCAGCAGCGCCACTAGCGGGCAAAGCACAGATACGCAGTATTTT	CASSATSGQSTDTQYF
NA	TRBV21-1	NA	TRBJ1-4	TGTGCCAGCAGCAAAGCCACCACTGAGGGACAGCCCGAAAAACTGTTTTTT	CASSKATTEGQPEKLFF
NA	TRBV10-1	TRBD2	TRBJ2-5	TGCGCCAGCAGGAGAAGCGGGGAAGAGACCCAGTACTTC	CASRRSGEETQYF
NA	TRBV11-2	TRBD1	TRBJ1-6	TGTGCCAGCAGCACCCACCTACCGGGACAGGGAGGGTATTCACCCCTCCACTTT	CASSTHLPGQGGYSPLHF
NA	TRBV15	TRBD2	TRBJ2-7	TGTGCCACCAGCAGAGACGCCTCCGGGACTAGCGGAGAGCGGGACTTC	CATSRDASGTSGERDF
NA	TRBV5-1	NA	TRBJ2-3	TGCGCCAGCAGAAGGGAGGCCACAGATACGCAGTATTTT	CASRREATDTQYF
NA	TRBV5-3	NA	TRBJ2-7	TGTGCCAGAAGCTCCCCAGGGTACGAGCAGTACTTC	CARSSPGYEQYF
NA	TRBV27	NA	TRBJ1-2	TGTGCCAGCAGTTCAGGACCAGGGGACTATGGCTACACCTTC	CASSSGPGDYGYTF
NA	TRBV28	TRBD1	TRBJ1-1	TGTGCCAGCAGGGACAGGGTCACTGAAGCTTTCTTT	CASRDRVTEAFF